There are many counts of the clone carrying this T cell receptor beta chain. TCRdb fed the 5' RACE reads into MiXCR, producing one record per CDR3 protein. The top ten hold about 0.3% of the sample, which has 1.5 million or so distinct CDR3 sequences, around 29% seen once. This sample stems from a study of identical twins. The CDR3 runs 16 residues. The germline V gene has CDR1 SGHRS and CDR2 YFSETQ. Germline trimming cut 0 bases from V and 6 bases from J; bases unmatched to any gene: 9. The source of this sequence is a newborn girl in good health. The chain employs TRBV5-1 and TRBJ2-1, with 7 bases that match TRBD2. The specimen sequenced was cord blood. CDR3 coding DNA: TGCGCCAGCAGCTTGGGGACTAGGACTAATTCCAATGAGCAGTTCTTC. Translation: CASSLGTRTNSNEQFF.